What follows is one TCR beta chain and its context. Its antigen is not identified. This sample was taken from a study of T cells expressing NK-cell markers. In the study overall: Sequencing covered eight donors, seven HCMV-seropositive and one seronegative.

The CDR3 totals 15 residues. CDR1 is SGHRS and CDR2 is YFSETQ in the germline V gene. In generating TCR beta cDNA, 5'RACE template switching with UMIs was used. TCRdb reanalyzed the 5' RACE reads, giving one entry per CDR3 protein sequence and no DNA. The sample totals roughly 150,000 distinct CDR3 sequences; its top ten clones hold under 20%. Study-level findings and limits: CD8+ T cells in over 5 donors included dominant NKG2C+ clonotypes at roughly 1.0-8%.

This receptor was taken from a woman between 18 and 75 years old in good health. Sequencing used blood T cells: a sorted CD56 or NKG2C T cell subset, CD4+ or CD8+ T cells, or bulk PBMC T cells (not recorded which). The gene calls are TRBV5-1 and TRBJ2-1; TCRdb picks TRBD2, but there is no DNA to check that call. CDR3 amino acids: CASSLGLAGYNEQFF.